This T cell receptor (beta chain) stems from a study of shared clonotypes between healthy human individuals. Study-level points and caveats: A handful of donors shared about 4.8% of their naive CD4 clonotypes.

Genomic DNA belonging to each subset was distributed in equal measure over several immunoSEQ plates. Using about 0.2 ug DNA, 32,000 or so T cell genomes, the sorted-subset replicate PCRs were run. Clones were read by immunoSEQ multiplex PCR, and TCRdb kept only the in-frame ones, dropping some. Of around 750,000 clones in the sample, roughly 70% were seen once. Into CD45RA+ naive and CD45RA-negative memory subsets, the CD4+ cells were split. Remarks on this clone: Its antigen is unidentified.

Germline V gives CDR1 MGHRA, CDR2 YSYEKL. The CDR3 is made up of 14 amino acids. This receptor was identified in a woman under 40 in good health. V and J are TRBV4-1 and TRBJ2-5, with 8 bases aligning to TRBD2. Gene TRBJ2-7 matches the end of the DNA better, so the J call may be wrong. The sample was memory CD4+ T cells sorted from blood. Indicated subset: CD45RA-negative fraction. This chain's CDR3 is CASSGTGGVHEQYF. CDR3 DNA: TGCGCCAGCAGCGGAACGGGAGGGGTGCACGAGCAGTACTTC.